These 11 T cell receptor beta chains originate from one sample sequenced in a study of CD8+CD57+ T cells in acquired aplastic anemia. It was patients with CD8+CD57+ cell expansion by flow cytometry who were chosen for sequencing. Template material for TCR beta VDJ and CDR3 profiling consisted of genomic DNA. TCRdb processed the reads anew with MiXCR; each CDR3 protein has one entry. The sample carries a few hundred thousand distinct CDR3 sequences, approximately 33% recorded once. The sequenced material came from sorted CD4+, CD8+, or CD8+CD57+ T cells (not recorded which) from PBMCs. The receptor set was obtained from a human donor with aplastic anemia.

This clonotype appeared once. The chain employs TRBV15 and TRBJ2-7, with 9 bases matching TRBD2. The CDR3 spans 17 residues. Germline-derived CDR1 and CDR2 are LNHNV and YYDKDF (reference sequence). Trimming cost V 0 bases and J 5 bases; bases outside gene matches: 11. CDR3 in amino acids: CATSRDPAGGRLDEQYF. As DNA, the CDR3 is TGTGCCACCAGCAGAGATCCGGCGGGAGGGCGACTGGACGAGCAGTACTTC.

At least ten counts were recorded for this clonotype. V is TRBV7-2 and J is TRBJ2-5; D not resolved. The germline V and J ends were trimmed by 5 bases and 3 bases, with 10 bases remaining between them. The CDR3 loop spans 13 amino acids. In germline, CDR1 is SGHTA, CDR2 FQGNSA. The chain's CDR3 is CASSRSPKETQYF. The CDR3 DNA follows: TGTGCCAGCAGCCGCAGTCCTAAAGAGACCCAGTACTTC.

This clonotype was observed a handful of times. The genes are TRBV4-1 and TRBJ1-3; no clear D. Germline CDR1 is MGHRA and CDR2 is YSYEKL. Deletions cut 0 bases from V and 0 bases from J, with 9 bases between. The CDR3 spans 16 residues. The CDR3: CASSQDRTASGNTIYF. CDR3 DNA sequence: TGCGCCAGCAGCCAAGATCGTACAGCCTCTGGAAACACCATATATTTT.

On this clonotype: A clone one base away is much larger, so this may be a read error. The chain uses TRBV20-1 and TRBJ1-1; no reliable D call. The CDR3 runs 11 residues. The germline V gene encodes CDR1 DFQATT and CDR2 SNEGSKA (reference sequence). DNA for the CDR3: TGCAGTGCCACACCGTACGCTGAAGCTCTCTTT. Translating it yields CSATPYAEALF.

At least ten counts were recorded for this clonotype. The chain carries TRBV7-9 and TRBJ2-7; TRBD2 agrees at 9 bases. CDR1 is SEHNR and CDR2 is FQNEAQ in the germline V gene (reference sequence). The J segment lost 0 bases and the V segment lost 3 bases, leaving 3 bases of the junction unmatched. The CDR3 loop spans 15 amino acids. In DNA form, the CDR3 reads TGTGCCAGCAGCTTGACTAGCGGCTACTCCTACGAGCAGTACTTC. Its protein is CASSLTSGYSYEQYF. Filled out from reference TRBV7-9 and TRBJ2-7, the complete variable domain reads DTGVSQNPRHKITKRGQNVTFRCDPISEHNRLYWYRQTLGQGPEFLTYFQNEAQLEKSRLLSDRFSAERPKGSFSTLEIQRTEQGDSAMYLCASSLTSGYSYEQYFGPGTRLTVT.

Ten or more counts support this clonotype. The chain carries TRBV29-1 and TRBJ2-1; weak D call: TRBD2 (6 bases). Deletions cut 4 bases from V and 5 bases from J, with 15 bases between. CDR3 length equals 14 residues. CDR1 is SQVTM, CDR2 ANQGSEA, per germline. The CDR3 region is CSVASLLANNEQFF. CDR3 nucleotides: TGCAGCGTTGCCTCTTTACTAGCTAACAATGAGCAGTTCTTC.

Worth noting for this clonotype: A much larger clonotype is one base distant, so this may be a read error. This sequence joins TRBV15 and TRBJ2-2, with 8 positions matching TRBD1. CDR1 and CDR2 (germline): LNHNV, YYDKDF (reference sequence). The CDR3 consists of 16 residues. This CDR3 reads CATSRQTGANTGELLF. CDR3 coding DNA: TGTGCCACCAGCAGACAGACAGGGGCGAACACCGGGGAGCTGCTTTTT.

V gene TRBV7-6 combines with J gene TRBJ2-1; TRBD1 agrees at 10 bases. Trimming took 1 base from V and 8 from J; bases not matched to a gene: 17. Germline V CDR1 and CDR2: SGHVS, FNYEAQ. The CDR3 has 19 amino acids. CDR3 residues: CASSLETGGHSFGIHEQFF. In DNA form, the CDR3 reads TGTGCCAGCAGCTTAGAGACAGGGGGCCATTCGTTTGGAATCCATGAGCAGTTCTTC.

The rearrangement uses TRBV10-2 and TRBJ1-2; 10 bases line up with TRBD1. V shed 8 bases and J 3 bases; nucleotides not matched to a gene: 9. This CDR3 is 15 amino acids long. Germline V lookup: CDR1 WSHSY, CDR2 SAAADI. CDR3 nucleotides: TGCGCCAGCTACCCCGGACAGGGGGTCCACTATGGCTACACCTTC. Amino acids: CASYPGQGVHYGYTF.

This clonotype was seen many times. The chain joins TRBV2 to TRBJ1-6; D may be TRBD1 (5 bases). CDR1 SNHLY and CDR2 FYNNEI come from the germline V gene. This CDR3 has 14 amino acids. The V and J ends lost 1 base and 5 bases respectively, with 6 bases between them. The CDR3 loop reads CASSEVRDNSPLHF. Here the CDR3 DNA reads TGTGCCAGCAGTGAAGTCAGGGATAATTCACCCCTCCACTTT.

The genes are TRBV5-1 and TRBJ2-3; 9 bases map to TRBD1. Germline CDR1 is SGHRS and CDR2 is YFSETQ. This CDR3 is built from 16 residues. V trimming: 3 bases; J trimming: 2 bases; junction bases outside the gene matches: 7. For the CDR3, the DNA is TGCGCCAGCAGCTCCATTACAGGGGGCATCACAGATACGCAGTATTTT. This sequence encodes CASSSITGGITDTQYF.